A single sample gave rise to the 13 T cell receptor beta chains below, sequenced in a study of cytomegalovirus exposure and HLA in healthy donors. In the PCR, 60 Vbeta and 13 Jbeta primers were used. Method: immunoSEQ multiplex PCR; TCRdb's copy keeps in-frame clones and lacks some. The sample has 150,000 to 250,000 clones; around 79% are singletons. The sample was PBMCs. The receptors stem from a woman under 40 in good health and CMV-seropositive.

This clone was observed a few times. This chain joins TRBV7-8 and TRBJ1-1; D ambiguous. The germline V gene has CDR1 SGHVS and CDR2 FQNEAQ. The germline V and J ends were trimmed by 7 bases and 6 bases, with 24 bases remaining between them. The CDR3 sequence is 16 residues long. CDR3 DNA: TGTGCCAGCACCCCAAGGCGGGGTCCCCCCCTCCCTGAAGCTTTCTTT. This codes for CASTPRRGPPLPEAFF.

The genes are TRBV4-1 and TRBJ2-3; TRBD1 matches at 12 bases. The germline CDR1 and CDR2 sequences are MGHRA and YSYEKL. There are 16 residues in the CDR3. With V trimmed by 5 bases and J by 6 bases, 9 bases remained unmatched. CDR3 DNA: TGCGCCAGCAGCGGCCGGGACAGGGGGCGCGGTGATACGCAGTATTTT. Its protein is CASSGRDRGRGDTQYF.

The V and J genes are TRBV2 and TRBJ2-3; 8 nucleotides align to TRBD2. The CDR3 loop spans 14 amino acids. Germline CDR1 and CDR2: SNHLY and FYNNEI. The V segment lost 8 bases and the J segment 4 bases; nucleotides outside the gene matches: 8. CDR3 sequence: CASLRTSPPDTQYF. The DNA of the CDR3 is TGTGCCAGCCTTCGGACTAGCCCGCCAGATACGCAGTATTTT.

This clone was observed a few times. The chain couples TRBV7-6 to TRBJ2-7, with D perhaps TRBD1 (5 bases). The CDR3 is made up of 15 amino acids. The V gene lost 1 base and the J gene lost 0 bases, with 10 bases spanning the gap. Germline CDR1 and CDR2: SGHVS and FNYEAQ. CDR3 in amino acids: CASSLGGVLSYEQYF. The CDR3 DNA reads TGTGCCAGCAGCTTAGGGGGCGTACTCTCCTACGAGCAGTACTTC. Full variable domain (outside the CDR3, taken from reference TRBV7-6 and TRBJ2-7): GAGVSQSPRYKVTKRGQDVALRCDPISGHVSLYWYRQALGQGPEFLTYFNYEAQQDKSGLPNDRFSAERPEGSISTLTIQRTEQRDSAMYRCASSLGGVLSYEQYFGPGTRLTVT.

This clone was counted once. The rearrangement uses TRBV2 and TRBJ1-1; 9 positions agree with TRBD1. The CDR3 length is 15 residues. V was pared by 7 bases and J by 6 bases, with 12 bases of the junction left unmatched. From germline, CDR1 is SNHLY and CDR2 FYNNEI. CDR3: CASNTGPRQGAEAFF. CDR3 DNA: TGTGCCAGCAACACAGGGCCCCGACAGGGGGCTGAAGCTTTCTTT.

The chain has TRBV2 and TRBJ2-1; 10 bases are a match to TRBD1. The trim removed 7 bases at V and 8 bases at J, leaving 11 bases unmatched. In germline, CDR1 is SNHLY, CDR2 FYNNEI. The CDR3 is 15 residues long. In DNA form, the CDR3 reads TGTGCCAGCACCGACGGGACAGGGGCTTTCGATGAGCAGTTCTTC. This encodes CASTDGTGAFDEQFF.

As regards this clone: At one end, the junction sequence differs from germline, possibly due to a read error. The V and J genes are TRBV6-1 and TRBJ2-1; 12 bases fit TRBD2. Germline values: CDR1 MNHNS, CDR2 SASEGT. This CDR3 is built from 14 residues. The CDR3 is CASSEIRTSGEGLF. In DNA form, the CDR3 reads TGTGCCAGCAGTGAGATACGGACTAGCGGGGAGGGGCTCTTC.

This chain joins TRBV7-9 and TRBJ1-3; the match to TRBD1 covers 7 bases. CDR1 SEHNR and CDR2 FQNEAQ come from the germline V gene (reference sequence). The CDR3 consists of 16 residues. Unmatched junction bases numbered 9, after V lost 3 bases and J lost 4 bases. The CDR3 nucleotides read TGTGCCAGCAGCTTGCAGCCCGGGACAGTCGGAAACACCATATATTTT. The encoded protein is CASSLQPGTVGNTIYF. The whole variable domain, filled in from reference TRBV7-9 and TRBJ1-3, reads DTGVSQNPRHKITKRGQNVTFRCDPISEHNRLYWYRQTLGQGPEFLTYFQNEAQLEKSRLLSDRFSAERPKGSFSTLEIQRTEQGDSAMYLCASSLQPGTVGNTIYFGEGSWLTVV.

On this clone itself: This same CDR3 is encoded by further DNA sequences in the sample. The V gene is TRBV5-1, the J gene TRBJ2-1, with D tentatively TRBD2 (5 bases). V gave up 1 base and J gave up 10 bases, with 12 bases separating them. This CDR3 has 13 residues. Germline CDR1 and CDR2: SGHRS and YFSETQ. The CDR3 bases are TGCGCCAGCAGCTTGATGTCTAGCCGCGAGCAGTTCTTC. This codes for CASSLMSSREQFF.

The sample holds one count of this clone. In DNA form, the CDR3 reads TGTGCCAGCAGCCAAGACGACTATGGGGAGACCCAGTACTTC. It is translated as CASSQDDYGETQYF. The genes are TRBV5-6 and TRBJ2-5; perhaps TRBD2 as D (5 bases). Trimming shortened V by 4 bases and J by 5 bases, and 15 bases separated the two germline ends. The V gene's germline CDR1 is SGHDT and CDR2 YYEEEE. This CDR3 is built from 14 residues.

CDR3 DNA: TGTGCCAGTAGCCATGGGACAGGTCAAACCTACGAGCAGTACTTC. Encoded protein: CASSHGTGQTYEQYF. The gene calls are TRBV19 and TRBJ2-7, with 8 bases aligning to TRBD1. CDR1 LNHDA and CDR2 SQIVND come from the germline V gene (reference sequence). This CDR3 has 15 amino acids. V trimming: 6 bases; J trimming: 2 bases; junction bases outside the gene matches: 9.

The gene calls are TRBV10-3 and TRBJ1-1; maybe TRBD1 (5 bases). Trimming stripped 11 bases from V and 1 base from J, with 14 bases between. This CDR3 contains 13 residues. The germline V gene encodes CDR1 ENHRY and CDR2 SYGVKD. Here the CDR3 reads CAAHRSENTEAFF. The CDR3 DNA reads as TGTGCCGCTCACAGGAGTGAGAACACTGAAGCTTTCTTT.

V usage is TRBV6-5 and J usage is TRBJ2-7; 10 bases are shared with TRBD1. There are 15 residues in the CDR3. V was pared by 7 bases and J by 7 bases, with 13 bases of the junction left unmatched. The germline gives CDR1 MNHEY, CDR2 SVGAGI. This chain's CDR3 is CASTPSGQGVEEQYF. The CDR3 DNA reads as TGTGCCAGCACCCCCTCCGGACAGGGGGTCGAGGAGCAGTACTTC.